Listed below are T cell receptor beta chains from one sample, sequenced in a study of T cells after posttransplantation cyclophosphamide. Some clones are missing from TCRdb's copy, which holds only in-frame ones; the method was immunoSEQ multiplex PCR. The table has 4,000 to 4,500 clones, about 79% seen once; the top ten hold around a third. Sample: PBMCs, taken after allogeneic stem cell transplant with posttransplant cyclophosphamide. Receptors were obtained from a male patient aged 40 to 55 who received an allogeneic stem cell transplant from a related donor, was CMV-positive, and had acute and chronic GVHD. Certain T cells may be donor cells from the graft. The CDR3 runs from the conserved cysteine through the conserved F or W. The order of the fields is CDR3 protein, CDR3 DNA, CDR3 length, V gene, J gene, D gene, clone size. A D gene is named only where the DNA matches it firmly. Expanded clones are given a class, and other clones once, few, many or no size at all.

CAWSTGPNEKLFF	TGTGCCTGGTCGACAGGGCCTAATGAAAAACTGTTTTTT	13	TRBV30	TRBJ1-4	TRBD1	-
CASSLLDSHEQFF	TGTGCCAGCAGCCTATTGGACAGTCATGAGCAGTTCTTC	13	TRBV11-3	TRBJ2-1	-	-
CASSPTGFGTDTQYF	TGTGCCAGCAGCCCGACGGGATTCGGCACAGATACGCAGTATTTT	15	TRBV7-3	TRBJ2-3	-	-
CASSPAPGTQGGQQYF	TGTGCCAGCAGCCCAGCTCCTGGGACCCAGGGAGGCCAGCAGTACTTC	16	TRBV13	TRBJ2-7	-	once
CASSFRAGEYEQYF	TGTGCCAGCAGCTTCCGAGCGGGAGAGTACGAGCAGTACTTC	14	TRBV5-6	TRBJ2-7	TRBD2	-
CASSLDGLAGNEQYF	TGTGCCAGCAGCTTGGATGGACTAGCGGGCAATGAGCAGTACTTC	15	TRBV7-9	TRBJ2-7	TRBD2	few
CANNDGGQVYGYTF	TGTGCCAATAATGACGGGGGACAGGTCTATGGCTACACCTTC	14	TRBV10-3	TRBJ1-2	TRBD1	-
CASSARDYEQYF	TGTGCCAGCAGTGCACGGGACTACGAGCAGTACTTC	12	TRBV6-5	TRBJ2-7	-	few
CASIVLAGDPGETQYF	TGCGCCAGTATAGTTCTAGCGGGAGATCCGGGGGAGACCCAGTACTTC	16	TRBV23-1	TRBJ2-5	TRBD2	-
CASSQAGVLFEKLFF	TGTGCCAGCAGCCAAGCGGGGGTTCTTTTTGAAAAACTGTTTTTT	15	TRBV4-2	TRBJ1-4	-	-
CASSLDARNYGYTF	TGTGCCAGCAGCTTAGATGCCAGAAACTATGGCTACACCTTC	14	TRBV7-2	TRBJ1-2	-	-
CAWSVQGFSGNTIYF	TGTGCCTGGAGTGTTCAGGGGTTTTCTGGAAACACCATATATTTT	15	TRBV30	TRBJ1-3	-	-
CASSPEGPGRAGEQYF	TGTGCCAGCAGCCCGGAGGGGCCGGGACGGGCGGGGGAGCAGTACTTC	16	TRBV9	TRBJ2-7	-	-
CASSALTGAMDTGELFF	TGTGCCAGCTCAGCTCTTACAGGGGCTATGGACACCGGGGAGCTGTTTTTT	17	TRBV18	TRBJ2-2	TRBD1	-
CASSIPAGGRIYEQYF	TGTGCCAGCAGCATCCCGGCAGGGGGTAGGATCTACGAGCAGTACTTC	16	TRBV28	TRBJ2-7	TRBD1	-
CASSPSAVITDTQYF	TGTGCCAGCAGCCCCTCCGCAGTTATCACAGATACGCAGTATTTT	15	TRBV7-9	TRBJ2-3	-	few
CASSYGLLNTGELFF	TGTGCCAGCAGTTACGGTCTACTAAACACCGGGGAGCTGTTTTTT	15	TRBV6-5	TRBJ2-2	-	-
CASSVGTSGRTDTQYF	TGTGCCAGCAGCGTCGGGACTAGCGGGAGGACAGATACGCAGTATTTT	16	TRBV9	TRBJ2-3	TRBD2	-
CASSYRGSPYEQYF	TGTGCCAGCAGTTATAGGGGGTCCCCGTACGAGCAGTACTTC	14	TRBV27	TRBJ2-7	-	-
CASSFASGNYNEQFF	TGCGCCAGCAGTTTCGCTAGCGGGAACTACAATGAGCAGTTCTTC	15	TRBV5-1	TRBJ2-1	TRBD2	-
CASSEELAGVEQYF	TGTGCCAGCAGTGAAGAGCTAGCGGGAGTCGAGCAGTACTTC	14	TRBV6-1	TRBJ2-7	TRBD2	-
CASSLGTLGTDTQYF	TGTGCCAGCAGTTTAGGGACTTTGGGCACAGATACGCAGTATTTT	15	TRBV7-9	TRBJ2-3	-	-
CSVVPGSQYF	TGCAGCGTTGTACCCGGGAGCCAGTACTTC	10	TRBV29-1	TRBJ2-5	-	-
CASSVTVAGVQETQYF	TGTGCCAGCAGCGTAACCGTAGCGGGAGTACAAGAGACCCAGTACTTC	16	TRBV9	TRBJ2-5	TRBD2	-
CASSIDLGGASTEAFF	TGTGCCAGTAGTATAGATCTGGGCGGGGCGAGTACTGAAGCTTTCTTT	16	TRBV19	TRBJ1-1	-	-
CASSVYGDSYNEQFF	TGTGCCAGCAGCGTATACGGGGACAGCTACAATGAGCAGTTCTTC	15	TRBV9	TRBJ2-1	TRBD1	-
CASSRGNTNTGELFF	TGCGCCAGCAGTCGGGGGAACACGAACACCGGGGAGCTGTTTTTT	15	TRBV5-1	TRBJ2-2	-	-
CASSLGGSETQYF	TGTGCCAGCAGCTTAGGCGGGAGTGAGACCCAGTACTTC	13	TRBV7-2	TRBJ2-5	TRBD2	-
CASSPLAAHEQYF	TGTGCCAGCAGCCCCTTAGCAGCCCACGAGCAGTACTTC	13	TRBV7-2	TRBJ2-7	-	-
CSVEGSGSSYNEQFF	TGCAGCGTTGAGGGAAGCGGGAGTTCCTACAATGAGCAGTTCTTC	15	TRBV29-1	TRBJ2-1	TRBD2	once
CSVQRDMEETQYF	TGCAGCGTCCAACGGGACATGGAAGAGACCCAGTACTTC	13	TRBV29-1	TRBJ2-5	-	-
CASSVDPRGNQPQHF	TGTGCCAGTAGTGTAGACCCCAGGGGCAATCAGCCCCAGCATTTT	15	TRBV19	TRBJ1-5	-	-
CASSAGGSNQPQHF	TGTGCCTCCTCAGCAGGGGGTAGCAATCAGCCCCAGCATTTT	14	TRBV28	TRBJ1-5	TRBD1	-
CASSYTGWSGTDTQYF	TGTGCCAGCAGTTACACCGGGTGGTCGGGCACAGATACGCAGTATTTT	16	TRBV6-5	TRBJ2-3	-	medium-sized
CASSYPLAGGRPYEQYF	TGTGCCAGCAGTTATCCCCTAGCGGGAGGTCGACCCTACGAGCAGTACTTC	17	TRBV2	TRBJ2-7	TRBD2	-
CASSYTGLAGGEQFF	TGTGCCAGCAGCTACACGGGACTAGCGGGAGGAGAGCAGTTCTTC	15	TRBV7-9	TRBJ2-1	TRBD2	-
CAWSRLNEQFF	TGTGCCTGGAGTCGTCTGAATGAGCAGTTCTTC	11	TRBV30	TRBJ2-1	-	-
CASSVSGRYLETQYF	TGCGCCAGCAGTGTGAGCGGGAGGTATCTAGAGACCCAGTACTTC	15	TRBV10-2	TRBJ2-5	TRBD2	-
CASSPEGEKLFF	TGTGCCAGCAGCCCCGAGGGTGAAAAACTGTTTTTT	12	TRBV21-1	TRBJ1-4	-	-
CASSPAGGGNQPQHF	TGCGCCAGCAGCCCCGCGGGGGGGGGCAATCAGCCCCAGCATTTT	15	TRBV5-1	TRBJ1-5	-	-
CASSYSLEAFF	TGTGCCAGCAGCTACAGTCTCGAAGCTTTCTTT	11	TRBV11-2	TRBJ1-1	-	-
CASSQNQGLSNQPQHF	TGTGCCAGCAGCCAGAACCAGGGCCTGAGCAATCAGCCCCAGCATTTT	16	TRBV4-2	TRBJ1-5	-	few
CASSFQGMGQETQYF	TGTGCCAGCAGCTTTCAGGGAATGGGACAAGAGACCCAGTACTTC	15	TRBV7-9	TRBJ2-5	-	-
CASSWGPLEPGELFF	TGCGCCAGCAGCTGGGGCCCGCTAGAGCCCGGGGAGCTGTTTTTT	15	TRBV4-1	TRBJ2-2	-	-
CASSEHRARYF	TGTGCCAGCAGTGAACACAGGGCTCGGTACTTC	11	TRBV6-1	TRBJ2-7	-	-
CASSLGGSIGDNEQFF	TGTGCTAGCAGCTTAGGTGGGAGTATTGGAGACAATGAGCAGTTCTTC	16	TRBV7-7	TRBJ2-1	-	-
CASSPYSGSGSDTQYF	TGCGCCAGCAGCCCCTACAGCGGGAGTGGGTCAGATACGCAGTATTTT	16	TRBV5-1	TRBJ2-3	TRBD2	-
CASSLTGPNQPQHF	TGTGCCAGCAGCTTGACAGGGCCGAATCAGCCCCAGCATTTT	14	TRBV11-2	TRBJ1-5	TRBD1	few
CASSPGLAGAYEQYF	TGTGCCAGCAGCCCCGGACTAGCGGGAGCATACGAGCAGTACTTC	15	TRBV13	TRBJ2-7	TRBD2	few
CASSPISSTSETTYEQYF	TGTGCCAGCAGTCCCATATCCTCGACTAGCGAAACAACCTACGAGCAGTACTTC	18	TRBV27	TRBJ2-7	TRBD2	-
CASSLAGLTDTQYF	TGTGCCAGCAGCCTAGCGGGACTCACAGATACGCAGTATTTT	14	TRBV7-2	TRBJ2-3	TRBD2	-
CASSSGQSYEQYF	TGTGCCAGCAGCTCCGGACAGAGCTACGAGCAGTACTTC	13	TRBV9	TRBJ2-7	-	-
CASSYGDRATEAFF	TGTGCCAGCAGCTATGGGGACAGGGCCACTGAAGCTTTCTTT	14	TRBV7-2	TRBJ1-1	TRBD1	few